This T cell receptor beta chain was sequenced during a study of T cells in Graves' hyperthyroidism and ophthalmopathy. At the level of the study: Peripheral blood was secured at the point of initial diagnosis, before any treatment.

In this sample, this clonotype turned up many times. TCR beta CDR3 regions were amplified from RNA. A set of HTBI primers served as the primers for a first-round RT-PCR of the TCR CDR3. MiXCR, applied by TCRdb to the multiplex PCR reads, yields one record per CDR3 protein. The sample records about 640,000 distinct CDR3 sequences, around 21% being singletons. The CDR3 loop spans 15 amino acids. Germline trimming cut 4 bases from V and 4 bases from J; bases unmatched to any gene: 5. The germline gives CDR1 LGHNA, CDR2 YSLEER. V gene TRBV4-3 combines with J gene TRBJ2-7; 12 bases are shared with TRBD2. The sample comprised blood. The receptor was isolated from a man aged 30 to 45 with Graves' ophthalmopathy. The CDR3 region is CASSPGTSGPYEQYF. For the CDR3, the DNA is TGCGCCAGCAGCCCAGGGACTAGCGGGCCTTACGAGCAGTACTTC.